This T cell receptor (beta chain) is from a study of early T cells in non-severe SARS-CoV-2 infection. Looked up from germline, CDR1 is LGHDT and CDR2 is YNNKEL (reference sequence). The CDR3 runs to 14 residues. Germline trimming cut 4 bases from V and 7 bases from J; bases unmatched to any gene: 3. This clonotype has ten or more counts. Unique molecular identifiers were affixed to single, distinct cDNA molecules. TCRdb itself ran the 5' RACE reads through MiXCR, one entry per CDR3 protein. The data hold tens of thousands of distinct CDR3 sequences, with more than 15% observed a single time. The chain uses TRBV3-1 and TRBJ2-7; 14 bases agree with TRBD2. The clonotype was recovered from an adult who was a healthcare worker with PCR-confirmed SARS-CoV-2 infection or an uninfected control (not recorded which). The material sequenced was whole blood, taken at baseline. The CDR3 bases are TGTGCCAGCAGCCTTGGGACTAGCGGGAGAGAGCAGTACTTC. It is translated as CASSLGTSGREQYF.